This TCR beta chain came from a study of cytomegalovirus exposure and HLA in healthy donors. The J segment lost 6 bases and the V segment lost 2 bases, leaving 13 bases of the junction unmatched. The CDR3 contains 16 residues. The germline V gene encodes CDR1 SGHRS and CDR2 YFSETQ. The PCR made use of 60 Vbeta and 13 Jbeta primers. TCRdb keeps only in-frame clones here, not all; method: immunoSEQ multiplex PCR. The sample table includes 130,000 to 150,000 clones. The sample comprised PBMCs. This TCR came from a middle-aged man in good health and CMV-seronegative. The chain employs TRBV5-1 and TRBJ2-7; 8 bases are a match to TRBD2. The CDR3 protein is CASSLALPGLESEQYF. In nucleotides, the CDR3 is TGCGCCAGCAGCTTAGCTCTCCCGGGACTAGAGAGCGAGCAGTACTTC.